This T cell receptor (beta chain) is drawn from a study of T-cell reconstitution after alpha-beta-depleted transplantation in children. V lost 1 base to trimming and J lost 4 bases, with 13 bases between them. Looked up from germline, CDR1 is LNHNV and CDR2 is YYDKDF (reference sequence). The CDR3 runs to 15 residues. Construction of the TCRbeta library involved unique molecular identifiers. TCRdb passed the PCR reads through MiXCR, listing each CDR3 protein once. The sample shows around 450,000 distinct CDR3 sequences, roughly two fifths of them seen only once. The material sequenced was PBMCs, taken before TCRalphabeta/CD19-depleted stem cell transplant. The V and J genes are TRBV15 and TRBJ1-1; no reliable D call. This clonotype was obtained from a girl under 10 years old with aplastic anemia, due to receive a stem cell transplant. CDR3: CATSRGFREGTEAFF. In nucleotides, the CDR3 is TGTGCCACCAGCAGAGGATTTAGGGAAGGCACTGAAGCTTTCTTT.